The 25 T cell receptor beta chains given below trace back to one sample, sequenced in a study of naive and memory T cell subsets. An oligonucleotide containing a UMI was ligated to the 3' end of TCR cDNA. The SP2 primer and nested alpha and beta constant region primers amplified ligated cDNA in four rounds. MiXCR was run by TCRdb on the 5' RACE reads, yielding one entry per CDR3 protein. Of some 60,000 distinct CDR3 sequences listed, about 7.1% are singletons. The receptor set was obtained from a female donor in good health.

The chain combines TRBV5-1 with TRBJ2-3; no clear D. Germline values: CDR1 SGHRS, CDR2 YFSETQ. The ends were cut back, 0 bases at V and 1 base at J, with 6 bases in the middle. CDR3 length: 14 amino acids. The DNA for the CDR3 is TGCGCCAGCAGCTTGGAACCGGGCACAGATACGCAGTATTTT. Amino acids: CASSLEPGTDTQYF.

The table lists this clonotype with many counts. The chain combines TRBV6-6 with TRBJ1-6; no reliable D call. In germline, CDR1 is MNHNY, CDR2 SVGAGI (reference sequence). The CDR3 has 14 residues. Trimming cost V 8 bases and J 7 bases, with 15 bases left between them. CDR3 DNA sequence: TGTGCCAGCGGACCCAAAGGTTCCAATTCACCCCTCCACTTT. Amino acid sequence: CASGPKGSNSPLHF.

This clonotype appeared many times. DNA of the CDR3: TGTGCCAGCAGCCGCACGGGAGAGACCCAGTACTTC. As protein: CASSRTGETQYF. The chain uses TRBV6-5 and TRBJ2-5; D is unresolved. Per germline, CDR1 MNHEY and CDR2 SVGAGI. CDR3 length equals 12 residues. The V end lost 6 bases, the J end lost 4 bases, and 9 bases lay between the germline ends.

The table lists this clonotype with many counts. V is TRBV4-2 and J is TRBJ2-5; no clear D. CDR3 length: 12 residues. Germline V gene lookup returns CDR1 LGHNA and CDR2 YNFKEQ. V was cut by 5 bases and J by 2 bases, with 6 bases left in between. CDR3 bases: TGTGCCAGCAGCGGGGATCAAGAGACCCAGTACTTC. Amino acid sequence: CASSGDQETQYF.

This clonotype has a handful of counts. The CDR3 spells CASSQVGRENTEAFF. In DNA, the CDR3 is TGTGCCAGCAGCCAAGTGGGAAGGGAGAACACTGAAGCTTTCTTT. This chain connects TRBV4-2 to TRBJ1-1; D ambiguous. The CDR3 consists of 15 residues. The V end was cut by 1 base, the J end by 1 base, with 10 bases between. The germline V gene has CDR1 LGHNA and CDR2 YNFKEQ.

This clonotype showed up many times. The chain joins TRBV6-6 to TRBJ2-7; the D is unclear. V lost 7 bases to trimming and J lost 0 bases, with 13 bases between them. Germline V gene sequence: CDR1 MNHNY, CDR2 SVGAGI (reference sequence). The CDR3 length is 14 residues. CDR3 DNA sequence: TGTGCCAGCATTAAAGCACAGAACTCCTACGAGCAGTACTTC. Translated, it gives CASIKAQNSYEQYF.

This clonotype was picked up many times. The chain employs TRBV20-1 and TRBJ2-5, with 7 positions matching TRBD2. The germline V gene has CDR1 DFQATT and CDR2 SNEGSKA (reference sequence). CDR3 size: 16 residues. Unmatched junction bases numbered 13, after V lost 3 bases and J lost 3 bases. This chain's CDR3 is CSARWFGSGEEETQYF. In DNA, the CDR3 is TGCAGTGCTAGGTGGTTCGGGAGCGGGGAAGAAGAGACCCAGTACTTC.

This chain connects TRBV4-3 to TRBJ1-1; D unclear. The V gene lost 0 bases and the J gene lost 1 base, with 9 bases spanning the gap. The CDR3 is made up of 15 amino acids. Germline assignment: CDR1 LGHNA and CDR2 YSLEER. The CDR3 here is CASSQDVQPNTEAFF. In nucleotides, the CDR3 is TGCGCCAGCAGCCAAGATGTCCAGCCGAACACTGAAGCTTTCTTT.

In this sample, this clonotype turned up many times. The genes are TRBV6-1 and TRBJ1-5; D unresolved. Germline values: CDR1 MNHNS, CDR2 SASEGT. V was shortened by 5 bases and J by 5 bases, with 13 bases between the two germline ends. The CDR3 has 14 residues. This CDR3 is CASSRLGQHQPQHF. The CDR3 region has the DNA TGTGCCAGCAGTAGACTTGGGCAACATCAGCCCCAGCATTTT.

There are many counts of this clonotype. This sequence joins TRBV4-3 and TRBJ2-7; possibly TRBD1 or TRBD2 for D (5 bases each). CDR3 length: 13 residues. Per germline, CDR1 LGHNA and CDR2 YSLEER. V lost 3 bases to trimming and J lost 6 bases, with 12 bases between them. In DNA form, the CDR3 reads TGCGCCAGCAGCCAGAGGGGAGCGTCCGAGCAGTACTTC. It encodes CASSQRGASEQYF.

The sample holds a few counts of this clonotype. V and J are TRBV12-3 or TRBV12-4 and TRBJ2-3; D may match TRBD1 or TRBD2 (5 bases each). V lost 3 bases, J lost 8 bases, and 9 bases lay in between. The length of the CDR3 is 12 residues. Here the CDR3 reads CASSFSGGTQYF. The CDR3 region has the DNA TGTGCCAGCAGTTTCTCTGGGGGTACGCAGTATTTT.

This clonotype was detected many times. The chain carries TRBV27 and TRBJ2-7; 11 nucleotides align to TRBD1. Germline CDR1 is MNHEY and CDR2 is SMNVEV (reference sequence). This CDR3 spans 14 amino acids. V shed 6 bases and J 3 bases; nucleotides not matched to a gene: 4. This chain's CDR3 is CASSWGQGDYEQYF. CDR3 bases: TGTGCCAGCAGCTGGGGACAGGGGGACTACGAGCAGTACTTC.

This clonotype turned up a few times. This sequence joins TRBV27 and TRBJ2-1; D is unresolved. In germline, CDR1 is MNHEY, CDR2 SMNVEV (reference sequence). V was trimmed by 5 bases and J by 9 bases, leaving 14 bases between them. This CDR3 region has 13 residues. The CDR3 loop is CASSLHTAREQFF. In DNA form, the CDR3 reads TGTGCCAGCAGTCTCCATACGGCGCGTGAGCAGTTCTTC.

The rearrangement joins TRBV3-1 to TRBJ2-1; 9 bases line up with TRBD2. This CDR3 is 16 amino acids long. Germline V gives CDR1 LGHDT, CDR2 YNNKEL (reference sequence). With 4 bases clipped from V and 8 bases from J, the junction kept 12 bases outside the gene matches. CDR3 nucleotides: TGTGCCAGCAGCCCTCGACAGGGCGGGGGGGCCCATGAGCAGTTCTTC. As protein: CASSPRQGGGAHEQFF.

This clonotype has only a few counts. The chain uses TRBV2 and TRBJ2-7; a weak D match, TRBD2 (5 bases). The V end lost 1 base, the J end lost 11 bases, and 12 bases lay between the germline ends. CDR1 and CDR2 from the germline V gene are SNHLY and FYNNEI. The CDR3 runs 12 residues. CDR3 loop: CASSEGRGREYF. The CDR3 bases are TGTGCCAGCAGTGAAGGCCGCGGGCGGGAGTACTTC.

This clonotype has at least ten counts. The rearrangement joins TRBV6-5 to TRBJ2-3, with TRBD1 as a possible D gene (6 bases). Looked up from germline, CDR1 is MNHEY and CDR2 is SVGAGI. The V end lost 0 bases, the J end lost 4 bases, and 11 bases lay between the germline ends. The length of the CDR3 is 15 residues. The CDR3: CASSYSPGAPDTQYF. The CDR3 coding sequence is TGTGCCAGCAGTTACTCCCCAGGGGCTCCAGATACGCAGTATTTT.

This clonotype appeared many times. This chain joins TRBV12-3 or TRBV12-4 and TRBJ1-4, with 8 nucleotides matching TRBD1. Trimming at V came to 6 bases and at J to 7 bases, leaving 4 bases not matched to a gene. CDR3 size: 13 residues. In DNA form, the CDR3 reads TGTGCCAGCAGGGGACAGGTGTCTGAAAAACTGTTTTTT. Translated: CASRGQVSEKLFF.

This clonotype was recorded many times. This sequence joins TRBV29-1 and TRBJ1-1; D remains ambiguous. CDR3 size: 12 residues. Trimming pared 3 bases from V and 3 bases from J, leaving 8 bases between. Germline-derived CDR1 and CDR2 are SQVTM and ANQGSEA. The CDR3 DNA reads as TGCAGCGTTGACAGACAACACACTGAAGCTTTCTTT. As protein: CSVDRQHTEAFF. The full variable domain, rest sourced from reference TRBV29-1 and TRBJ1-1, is SAVISQKPSRDICQRGTSLTIQCQVDSQVTMMFWYRQQPGQSLTLIATANQGSEATYESGFVIDKFPISRPNLTFSTLTVSNMSPEDSSIYLCSVDRQHTEAFFGQGTRLTVV.

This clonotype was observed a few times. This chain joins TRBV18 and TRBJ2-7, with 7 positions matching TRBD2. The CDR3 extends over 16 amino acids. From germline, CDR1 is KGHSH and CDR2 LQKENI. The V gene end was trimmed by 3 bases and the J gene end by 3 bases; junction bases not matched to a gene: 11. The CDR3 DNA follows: TGTGCCAGCTCACCCCCAAGCCGCGGGGGTATCTACGAGCAGTACTTC. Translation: CASSPPSRGGIYEQYF.

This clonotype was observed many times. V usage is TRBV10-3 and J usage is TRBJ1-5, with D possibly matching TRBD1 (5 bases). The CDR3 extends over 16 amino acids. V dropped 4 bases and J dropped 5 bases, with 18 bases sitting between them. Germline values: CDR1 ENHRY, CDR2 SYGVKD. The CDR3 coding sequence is TGTGCCATCAGTGCAGCTGGGACTCAGACTTATCAGCCCCAGCATTTT. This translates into CAISAAGTQTYQPQHF.

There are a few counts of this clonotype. CDR3 amino acids: CASSYRVLSTDTQYF. In nucleotides, the CDR3 is TGTGCCAGCAGTTACAGGGTGCTTTCGACAGATACGCAGTATTTT. V is TRBV12-3 or TRBV12-4 and J is TRBJ2-3, with D perhaps TRBD1 (6 bases). This CDR3 is built from 15 residues. The V end lost 4 bases, the J end lost 3 bases, and 14 bases lay between the germline ends.

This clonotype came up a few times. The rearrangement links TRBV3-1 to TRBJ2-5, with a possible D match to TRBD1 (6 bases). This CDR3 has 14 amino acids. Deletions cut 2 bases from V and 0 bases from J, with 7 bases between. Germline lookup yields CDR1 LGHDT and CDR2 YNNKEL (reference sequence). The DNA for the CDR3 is TGTGCCAGCAGCCAAAGGGGGTACCAAGAGACCCAGTACTTC. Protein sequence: CASSQRGYQETQYF.

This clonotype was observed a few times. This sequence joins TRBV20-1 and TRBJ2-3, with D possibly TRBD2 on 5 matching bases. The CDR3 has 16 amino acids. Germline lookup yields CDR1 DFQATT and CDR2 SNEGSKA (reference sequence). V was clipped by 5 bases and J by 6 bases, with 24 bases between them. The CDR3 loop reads CSAPRTGGGPGDTQYF. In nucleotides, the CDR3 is TGCAGTGCTCCCCGAACGGGTGGAGGACCTGGGGATACGCAGTATTTT.

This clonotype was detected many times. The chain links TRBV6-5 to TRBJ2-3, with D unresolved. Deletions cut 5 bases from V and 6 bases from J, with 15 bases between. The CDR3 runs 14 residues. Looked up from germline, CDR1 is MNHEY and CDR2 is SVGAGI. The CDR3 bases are TGTGCCAGCAGTCCCCGTGGCTCGCGGGATACGCAGTATTTT. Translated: CASSPRGSRDTQYF.

CDR3 nucleotide sequence: TGCAGCGCCCGGGACGGAGGTTCAGATACGCAGTATTTT. This sequence encodes CSARDGGSDTQYF. The V and J genes are TRBV29-1 and TRBJ2-3; tentatively, D is TRBD1 or TRBD2 (5 bases each). This CDR3 has 13 residues. Per the germline V gene, CDR1 is SQVTM and CDR2 is ANQGSEA. Between the trimmed V and J ends, which lost 7 bases and 4 bases, there was a span of 15 bases.